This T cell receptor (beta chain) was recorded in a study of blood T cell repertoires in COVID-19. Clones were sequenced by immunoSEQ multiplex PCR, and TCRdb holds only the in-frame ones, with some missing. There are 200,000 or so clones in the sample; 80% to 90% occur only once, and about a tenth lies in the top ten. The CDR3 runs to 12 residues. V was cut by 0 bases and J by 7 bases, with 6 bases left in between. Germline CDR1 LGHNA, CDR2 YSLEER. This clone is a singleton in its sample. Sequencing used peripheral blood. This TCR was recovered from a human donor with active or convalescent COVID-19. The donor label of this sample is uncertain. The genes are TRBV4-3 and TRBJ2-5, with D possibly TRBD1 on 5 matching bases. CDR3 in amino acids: CASSQDRGTQYF. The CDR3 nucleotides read TGCGCCAGCAGCCAAGATAGGGGGACCCAGTACTTC.